This T cell receptor beta chain came from a study of blood T cell repertoires in COVID-19. The overall study: The study drew acute and convalescent COVID-19 samples from the United States, Italy and Spain.

Germline CDR1 SGHNT, CDR2 YYREEE (reference sequence). The V end was cut by 0 bases, the J end by 2 bases, with 9 bases between. The CDR3 totals 15 residues. This clone was counted once. Original handling: Quantification of nucleated cells was approximated via reference gene primer amplification. Using immunoSEQ multiplex PCR, the repertoire was profiled, and TCRdb retains in-frame clones only, with some absent. That table is the source of V, J and clone size, and D and trimming were worked out from the DNA. The sample consists of 180,000 or so clones, 70% to 85% of them appearing once. V is TRBV5-4 and J is TRBJ2-4; maybe TRBD1 (5 bases). The origin of this receptor is a man in his 60s who had recovered from COVID-19. The material sequenced was peripheral blood. The CDR3 DNA sequence: TGTGCCAGCAGCTTGGGGGGCGCGTCCAAAAACATTCAGTACTTC. Encoded protein: CASSLGGASKNIQYF.